The 30 T cell receptor beta chains reported below all come from one sample, sequenced in a study of cytomegalovirus exposure and HLA in healthy donors. PCR primers comprised 60 Vbeta and 13 Jbeta primers. Sequencing used immunoSEQ multiplex PCR; TCRdb keeps in-frame clones, though not all of them. The sample has some 200,000 clones, over 70% seen once. Sample: PBMCs. The receptors here all came from a man between 45 and 60 years old in good health and CMV-seronegative.

With respect to this clone: Other nucleotide sequences from this sample produce the same CDR3. The chain is built from TRBV18 and TRBJ1-1, with a possible D match to TRBD1 (6 bases). The CDR3 covers 12 residues. The germline CDR1 and CDR2 sequences are KGHSH and LQKENI. V was trimmed by 6 bases and J by 1 base, leaving 6 bases between them. CDR3 nucleotide sequence: TGTGCCAGCTCGGACAGGAACACTGAAGCTTTCTTT. It encodes CASSDRNTEAFF.

The V and J genes are TRBV6-1 and TRBJ2-2; the D gene is possibly TRBD1 (5 bases). The CDR3 loop spans 13 amino acids. Germline values: CDR1 MNHNS, CDR2 SASEGT. V dropped 11 bases and J dropped 1 base, with 11 bases sitting between them. In DNA form, the CDR3 reads TGTGCCTCGGCAAGGGGGAACACCGGGGAGCTGTTTTTT. Translating gives CASARGNTGELFF.

This chain links TRBV12-2 with TRBJ2-6; TRBD2, the table's D call, was not compared with the DNA. TRBV12-2 is deemed a pseudogene. The CDR3 is made up of 18 amino acids. Written as DNA, the CDR3 is TGTGCAAGTCGCTTAGTTCGGGGGGCGGAAACTGGGGCCAACGTCCTGACTTTC. Its protein product is CASRLVRGAETGANVLTF.

The genes are TRBV5-5 and TRBJ2-2, with D tentatively TRBD2 (5 bases). Germline values: CDR1 SGHKS, CDR2 YYEKEE (reference sequence). Trimming left V 2 bases short and J 8 bases short, with 10 bases between. This CDR3 region has 13 residues. CDR3 in amino acids: CASSLMEAGELFF. CDR3 DNA: TGTGCCAGCAGCTTAATGGAGGCGGGGGAGCTGTTTTTT.

The chain joins TRBV4-3 to TRBJ2-1; 9 positions agree with TRBD1. The germline V gene has CDR1 LGHNA and CDR2 YSLEER. This CDR3 comprises 17 residues. The ends lost 4 bases at V and 7 bases at J; junction bases unmatched: 14. The CDR3 nucleotides read TGCGCCAGCAGCCCCCAACTAGGACAGGGGACGAATAATGAGCAGTTCTTC. Translation: CASSPQLGQGTNNEQFF.

This clone appeared a single time. V and J are TRBV5-4 and TRBJ2-1, with 8 bases identical to TRBD2. Per germline, CDR1 SGHNT and CDR2 YYREEE (reference sequence). This CDR3 is built from 16 residues. The J segment lost 2 bases and the V segment lost 4 bases, leaving 8 bases of the junction unmatched. The CDR3 DNA is TGTGCCAGCAGCAGGACTAGCTCGGGTGCCTACAATGAGCAGTTCTTC. Protein sequence: CASSRTSSGAYNEQFF.

The chain joins TRBV5-8 to TRBJ1-1; 8 nucleotides agree with TRBD1. Germline trimming cut 4 bases from V and 4 bases from J; bases unmatched to any gene: 6. This CDR3 comprises 14 residues. Germline V gene data show CDR1 as SGHTS and CDR2 as YDEGEE. The CDR3 nucleotides read TGTGCCAGCAGCGTCAGGGGGCGAGGCACTGAAGCTTTCTTT. This encodes CASSVRGRGTEAFF.

V is TRBV7-3 and J is TRBJ2-1; TRBD2 matches 7 bases. The CDR3 spans 16 residues. Germline CDR1 SGHTA, CDR2 FQGTGA. After removal of 5 bases from V and 0 bases from J, the junction contained 7 bases not matched to a gene. For the CDR3, the DNA is TGTGCCAGCAGCCCCTATCCGGGGGGCTCCTACAATGAGCAGTTCTTC. It yields the protein CASSPYPGGSYNEQFF.

The V call is TRBV4-3, the J call TRBJ1-1; tentative D call: TRBD1 (5 bases). Germline V lookup: CDR1 LGHNA, CDR2 YSLEER. Trimming stripped 4 bases from V and 7 bases from J, with 25 bases between. The length of the CDR3 is 17 residues. DNA for the CDR3: TGCGCCAGCAGCCGGAAATTTCAGGGCAATAACGCCGATGAAGCTTTCTTT. This codes for CASSRKFQGNNADEAFF.

The rearrangement links TRBV27 to TRBJ1-1, with TRBD1 matching over 8 bases. Germline CDR1 is MNHEY and CDR2 is SMNVEV (reference sequence). This CDR3 is built from 14 residues. Trimming removed 5 bases from V and 1 base from J; junction bases left unmatched: 3. The CDR3 region has the DNA TGTGCCAGCAGTAGCCAGGGGGCGAACACTGAAGCTTTCTTT. Encoded protein: CASSSQGANTEAFF.

The V gene is TRBV5-5, the J gene TRBJ2-7, with 8 positions matching TRBD2. V lost 4 bases and J lost 1; bases outside the gene matches: 7. CDR1 SGHKS and CDR2 YYEKEE come from the germline V gene (reference sequence). The CDR3 consists of 15 residues. CDR3 protein: CASSRPGGESYEQYF. In nucleotides, the CDR3 is TGTGCCAGCAGCAGGCCGGGGGGGGAATCCTACGAGCAGTACTTC.

This rearrangement joins TRBV6-5 to TRBJ2-3; tentatively, D is TRBD1 (6 bases). V shed 6 bases and J shed 4 bases, with 14 bases lying between them. Germline loops: CDR1 MNHEY, CDR2 SVGAGI. The CDR3 is 14 residues long. This CDR3 is CASSTTGMADTQYF. CDR3 in DNA: TGTGCCAGCAGCACGACAGGAATGGCAGATACGCAGTATTTT.

This chain links TRBV14 with TRBJ1-3, with a tentative D call TRBD1 (5 bases). This CDR3 spans 14 amino acids. Germline V CDR1 and CDR2: SGHDN, FVKESK. Trimming cost V 7 bases and J 0 bases, with 10 bases left between them. This CDR3 is CASNEGLSGNTIYF. In DNA, the CDR3 is TGTGCCAGCAACGAGGGACTCTCTGGAAACACCATATATTTT.

Turning to this clone: A much larger clone differs from this one at a single base, so this may be a read error. The chain links TRBV11-3 to TRBJ2-2; TRBD2 is a possible D gene (5 bases). The CDR3 length is 13 residues. Looked up from germline, CDR1 is SGHNT and CDR2 is YENEEA. Trimming removed 1 base at V and 5 bases at J, with 5 bases between. CDR3 coding DNA: TGTGCCAGCAGCTTAGCGGGGACCGGGGAGCTGTTTTTT. Amino acid sequence: CASSLAGTGELFF.

The rearrangement joins TRBV11-2 to TRBJ2-5; 12 bases map to TRBD2. J was trimmed by 5 bases and V by 5 bases; bases with no gene match: 6. Germline V CDR1 and CDR2: SGHAT, FQNNGV. This CDR3 is built from 15 residues. CDR3 nucleotide sequence: TGTGCCAGCAGCGCTAGCGGGGGGGCCGTGGAGACCCAGTACTTC. Translated, it gives CASSASGGAVETQYF.

This clone was picked up a small number of times. V gene TRBV7-9 combines with J gene TRBJ1-1, with D uncertain. In germline, CDR1 is SEHNR, CDR2 FQNEAQ (reference sequence). There are 9 residues in the CDR3. V shed 8 bases and J shed 11 bases, with 9 bases lying between them. CDR3 nucleotides: TGTGCCAGCGGTGAGGCGGCTTTCTTT. Residues: CASGEAAFF.

V usage is TRBV6-5 and J usage is TRBJ1-5; D gene unclear. Trimming took 4 bases from V and 4 from J, leaving 14 bases between them. The CDR3 is 15 residues long. Germline values: CDR1 MNHEY, CDR2 SVGAGI. DNA of the CDR3: TGTGCCAGCAGTTCGGATGGGCTTGGGAATCAGCCCCAGCATTTT. Amino acids: CASSSDGLGNQPQHF.

The V and J genes are TRBV27 and TRBJ1-6, with TRBD1 matching 7 bases. CDR3 size: 13 residues. Germline trimming cut 5 bases from V and 11 bases from J; bases unmatched to any gene: 6. Germline V gene data show CDR1 as MNHEY and CDR2 as SMNVEV (reference sequence). The CDR3 DNA follows: TGTGCCAGCAGTCGGGGACAGTCGACACCCCTCCACTTT. Translation gives CASSRGQSTPLHF.

V is TRBV19 and J is TRBJ2-7; possibly TRBD1 for D (6 bases). The germline V gene encodes CDR1 LNHDA and CDR2 SQIVND (reference sequence). This CDR3 region has 14 residues. Between the trimmed V and J ends, which lost 6 bases and 7 bases, there was a span of 19 bases. CDR3 coding DNA: TGTGCCAGTAGGGGCGCAGGGGATCTAGGGGAGCAGTACTTC. Translation: CASRGAGDLGEQYF.

This chain links TRBV27 with TRBJ2-5; TRBD2 might be the D (5 bases). The CDR3 has 14 amino acids. The V gene lost 2 bases and the J gene lost 5 bases, with 12 bases spanning the gap. Germline V CDR1 and CDR2: MNHEY, SMNVEV (reference sequence). CDR3 in amino acids: CASSLGAGRETQYF. In DNA form, the CDR3 reads TGTGCCAGCAGTTTAGGTGCGGGTCGGGAGACCCAGTACTTC.

This clone was recorded a few times. This chain joins TRBV7-2 and TRBJ1-6; no firm D call. The V end lost 5 bases, the J end lost 7 bases, and 9 bases lay between the germline ends. Germline V gene sequence: CDR1 SGHTA, CDR2 FQGNSA. The CDR3 length is 13 residues. The CDR3, as DNA: TGTGCCAGCAGCACAACGCCAAATTCACCCCTCCACTTT. Translation gives CASSTTPNSPLHF.

The rearrangement links TRBV5-1 to TRBJ1-2; TRBD1 might be the D (5 bases). The CDR3 has 14 residues. V lost 4 bases, J lost 4 bases, and 14 bases lay in between. Germline V CDR1 and CDR2: SGHRS, YFSETQ. CDR3 in amino acids: CASSQQQALYGYTF. CDR3 sequence (DNA): TGCGCCAGCAGCCAACAACAGGCTCTCTATGGCTACACCTTC.

This clone was seen only a few times. The V call is TRBV18, the J call TRBJ2-2, with D possibly TRBD1 on 5 matching bases. This CDR3 has 13 residues. The V end was cut by 4 bases, the J end by 8 bases, with 11 bases between. Germline V gives CDR1 KGHSH, CDR2 LQKENI. CDR3 in DNA: TGTGCCAGCTCACTGCAGGGCGAGGGGGAGCTGTTTTTT. The encoded protein is CASSLQGEGELFF.

The chain combines TRBV5-4 with TRBJ2-3; D is perhaps TRBD2 (5 bases). There are 13 residues in the CDR3. Trimming removed 3 bases at V and 4 bases at J, with 9 bases between. Germline-derived CDR1 and CDR2 are SGHNT and YYREEE (reference sequence). The CDR3 spells CASSSLAPDTQYF. CDR3 nucleotide sequence: TGTGCCAGCAGCTCTCTAGCCCCAGATACGCAGTATTTT.

Only a few counts were recorded for this clone. This sequence joins TRBV29-1 and TRBJ2-6; 7 bases are shared with TRBD2. CDR1 SQVTM and CDR2 ANQGSEA come from the germline V gene. The CDR3 consists of 13 residues. V trimming: 4 bases; J trimming: 3 bases; junction bases outside the gene matches: 0. The CDR3 sequence is CSVGEGGANVLTF. As DNA, the CDR3 is TGCAGCGTTGGGGAGGGTGGGGCCAACGTCCTGACTTTC.

The V and J genes are TRBV11-2 and TRBJ2-3; TRBD2 might be the D (6 bases). The CDR3 consists of 14 residues. Per the germline V gene, CDR1 is SGHAT and CDR2 is FQNNGV. The germline V and J ends were trimmed by 5 bases and 3 bases, with 12 bases remaining between them. CDR3 coding DNA: TGTGCCAGCAGCACTCGGAGGGAAACAGATACGCAGTATTTT. Encoded protein: CASSTRRETDTQYF.

This chain links TRBV2 with TRBJ2-7; no clear D gene. Germline values: CDR1 SNHLY, CDR2 FYNNEI. The CDR3 is 12 amino acids. The CDR3: CASSEANQVERV. As DNA, the CDR3 is TGTGCCAGCAGTGAAGCTAATCAGGTAGAACGAGTC.

The chain couples TRBV10-3 to TRBJ2-2, with D tentatively TRBD2 (6 bases). This CDR3 is built from 13 residues. V dropped 6 bases and J dropped 6 bases, with 11 bases sitting between them. The germline V gene encodes CDR1 ENHRY and CDR2 SYGVKD. CDR3 sequence (DNA): TGTGCCATCAGCTTAACTAGCCCCGGGGAGCTGTTTTTT. Translating it yields CAISLTSPGELFF.

V and J are TRBV5-6 and TRBJ1-2; TRBD1 matches 11 bases. CDR3 length: 14 residues. V lost 3 bases, J lost 6 bases, and 4 bases stayed unmatched. The germline CDR1 and CDR2 sequences are SGHDT and YYEEEE. CDR3 in DNA: TGTGCCAGCAGCTCACTGGACAGGGGGCATGGCTACACCTTC. Its translation is CASSSLDRGHGYTF.

This clone was counted between two and nine times. V is TRBV5-5 and J is TRBJ1-5; D remains ambiguous. Per germline, CDR1 SGHKS and CDR2 YYEKEE (reference sequence). Trimming pared 4 bases from V and 5 bases from J, leaving 10 bases between. The CDR3 sequence is 13 residues long. CDR3 bases: TGTGCCAGCAGCCTCGTATATGATCAGCCCCAGCATTTT. Amino acid sequence: CASSLVYDQPQHF.